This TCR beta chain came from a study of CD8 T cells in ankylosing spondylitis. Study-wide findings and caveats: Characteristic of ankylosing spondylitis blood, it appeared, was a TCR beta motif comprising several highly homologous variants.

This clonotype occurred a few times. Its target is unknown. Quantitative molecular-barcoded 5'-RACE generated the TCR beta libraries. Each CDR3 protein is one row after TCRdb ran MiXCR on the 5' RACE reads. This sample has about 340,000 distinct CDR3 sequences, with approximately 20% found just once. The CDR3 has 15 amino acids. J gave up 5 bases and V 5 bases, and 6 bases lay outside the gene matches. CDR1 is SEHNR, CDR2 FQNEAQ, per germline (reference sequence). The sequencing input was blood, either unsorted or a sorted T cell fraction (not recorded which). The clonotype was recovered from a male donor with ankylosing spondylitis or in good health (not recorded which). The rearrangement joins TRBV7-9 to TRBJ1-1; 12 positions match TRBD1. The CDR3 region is CASSEGQGARTEAFF. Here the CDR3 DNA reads TGTGCCAGCAGCGAGGGACAGGGGGCGAGAACTGAAGCTTTCTTT.